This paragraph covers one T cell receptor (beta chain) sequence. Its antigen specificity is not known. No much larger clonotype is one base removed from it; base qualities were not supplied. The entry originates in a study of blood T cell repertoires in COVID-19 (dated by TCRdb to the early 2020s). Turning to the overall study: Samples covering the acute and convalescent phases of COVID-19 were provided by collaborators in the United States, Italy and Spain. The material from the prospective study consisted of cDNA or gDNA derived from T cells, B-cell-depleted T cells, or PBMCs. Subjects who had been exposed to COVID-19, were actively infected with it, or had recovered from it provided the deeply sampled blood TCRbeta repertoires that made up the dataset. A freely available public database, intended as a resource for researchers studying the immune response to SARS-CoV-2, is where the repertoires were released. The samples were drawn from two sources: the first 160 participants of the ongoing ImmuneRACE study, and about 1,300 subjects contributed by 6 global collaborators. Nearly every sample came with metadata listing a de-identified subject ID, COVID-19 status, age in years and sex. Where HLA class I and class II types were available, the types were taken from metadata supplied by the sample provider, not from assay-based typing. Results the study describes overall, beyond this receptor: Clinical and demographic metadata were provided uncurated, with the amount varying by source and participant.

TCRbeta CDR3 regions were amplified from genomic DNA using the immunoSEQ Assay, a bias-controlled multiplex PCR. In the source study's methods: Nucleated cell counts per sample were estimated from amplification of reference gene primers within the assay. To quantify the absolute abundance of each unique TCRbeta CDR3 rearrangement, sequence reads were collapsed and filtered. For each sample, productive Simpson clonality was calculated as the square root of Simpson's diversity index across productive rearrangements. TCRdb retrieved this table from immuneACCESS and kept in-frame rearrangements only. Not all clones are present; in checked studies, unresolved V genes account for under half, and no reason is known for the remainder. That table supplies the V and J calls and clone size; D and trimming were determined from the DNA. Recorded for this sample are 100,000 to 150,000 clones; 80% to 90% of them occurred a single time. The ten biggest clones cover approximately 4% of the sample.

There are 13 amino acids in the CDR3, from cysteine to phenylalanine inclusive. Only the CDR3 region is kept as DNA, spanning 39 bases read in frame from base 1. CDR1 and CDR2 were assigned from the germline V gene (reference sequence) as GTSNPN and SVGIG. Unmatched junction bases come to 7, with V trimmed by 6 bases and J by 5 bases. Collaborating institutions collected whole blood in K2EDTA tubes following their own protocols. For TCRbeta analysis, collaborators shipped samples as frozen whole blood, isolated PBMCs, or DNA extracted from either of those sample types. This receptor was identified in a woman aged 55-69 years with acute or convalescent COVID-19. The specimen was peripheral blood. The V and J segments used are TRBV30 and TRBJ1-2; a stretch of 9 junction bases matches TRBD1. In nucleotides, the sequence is TGTGCCTGTCCCACAGGGGGCTCGTATGGCTACACCTTC. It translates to CACPTGGSYGYTF.